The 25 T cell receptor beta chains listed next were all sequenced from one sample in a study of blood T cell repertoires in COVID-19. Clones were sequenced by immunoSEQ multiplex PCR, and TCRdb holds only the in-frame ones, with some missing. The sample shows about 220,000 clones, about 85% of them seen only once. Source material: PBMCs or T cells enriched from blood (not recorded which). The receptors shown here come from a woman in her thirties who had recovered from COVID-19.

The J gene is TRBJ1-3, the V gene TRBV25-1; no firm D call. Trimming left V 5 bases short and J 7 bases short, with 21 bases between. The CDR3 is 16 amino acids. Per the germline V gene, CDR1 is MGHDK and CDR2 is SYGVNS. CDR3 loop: CASSLEASYWRNTIYF. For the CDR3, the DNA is TGTGCCAGCAGTCTCGAGGCCTCGTACTGGAGGAACACCATATATTTT.

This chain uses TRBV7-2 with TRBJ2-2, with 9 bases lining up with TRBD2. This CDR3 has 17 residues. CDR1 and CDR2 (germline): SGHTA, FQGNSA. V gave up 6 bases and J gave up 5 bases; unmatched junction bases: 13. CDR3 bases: TGTGCCAGCAGTCCGTTCGCCGGGACTAGCATTACCGGGGAGCTGTTTTTT. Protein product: CASSPFAGTSITGELFF.

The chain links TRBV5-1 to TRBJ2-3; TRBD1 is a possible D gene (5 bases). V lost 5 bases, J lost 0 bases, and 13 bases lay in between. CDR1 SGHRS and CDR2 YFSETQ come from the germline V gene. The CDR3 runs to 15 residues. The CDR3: CASSMGRSSTDTQYF. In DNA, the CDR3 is TGCGCCAGCAGTATGGGGCGGTCTAGCACAGATACGCAGTATTTT. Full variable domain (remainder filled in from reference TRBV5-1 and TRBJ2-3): KAGVTQTPRYLIKTRGQQVTLSCSPISGHRSVSWYQQTPGQGLQFLFEYFSETQRNKGNFPGRFSGRQFSNSRSEMNVSTLELGDSALYLCASSMGRSSTDTQYFGPGTRLTVL.

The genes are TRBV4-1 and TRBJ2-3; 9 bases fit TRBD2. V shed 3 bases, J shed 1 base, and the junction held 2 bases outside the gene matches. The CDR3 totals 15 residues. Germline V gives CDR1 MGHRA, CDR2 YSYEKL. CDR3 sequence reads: CASSHQRGGTDTQYF. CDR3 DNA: TGCGCCAGCAGCCATCAGCGGGGGGGCACAGATACGCAGTATTTT.

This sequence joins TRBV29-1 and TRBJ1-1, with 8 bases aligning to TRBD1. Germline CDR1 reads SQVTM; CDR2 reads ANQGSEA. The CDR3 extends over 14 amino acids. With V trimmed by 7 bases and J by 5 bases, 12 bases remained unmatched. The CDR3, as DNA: TGCAGCGGAGTGCTAGCAGGGGGCAGGACTGAAGCTTTCTTT. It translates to CSGVLAGGRTEAFF.

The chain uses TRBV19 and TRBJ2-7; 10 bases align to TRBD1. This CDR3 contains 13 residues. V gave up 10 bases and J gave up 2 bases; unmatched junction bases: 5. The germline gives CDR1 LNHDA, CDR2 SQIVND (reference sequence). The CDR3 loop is CATAGTGAYEQYF. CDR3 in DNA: TGTGCCACCGCCGGGACAGGGGCCTACGAGCAGTACTTC.

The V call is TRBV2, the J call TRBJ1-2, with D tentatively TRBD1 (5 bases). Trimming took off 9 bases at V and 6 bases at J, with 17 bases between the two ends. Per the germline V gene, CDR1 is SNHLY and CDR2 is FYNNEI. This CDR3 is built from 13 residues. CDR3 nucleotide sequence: TGTGCCAGTCTGAAAACGGGACTGGATGGCTACACCTTC. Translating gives CASLKTGLDGYTF.

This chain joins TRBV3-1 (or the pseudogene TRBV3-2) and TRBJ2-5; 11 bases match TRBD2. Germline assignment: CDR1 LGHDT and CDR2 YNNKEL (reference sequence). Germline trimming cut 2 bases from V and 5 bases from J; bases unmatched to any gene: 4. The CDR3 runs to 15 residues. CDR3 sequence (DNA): TGTGCCAGCAGCCAAACCCGGACTAGCGGGGAGACCCAGTACTTC. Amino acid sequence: CASSQTRTSGETQYF.

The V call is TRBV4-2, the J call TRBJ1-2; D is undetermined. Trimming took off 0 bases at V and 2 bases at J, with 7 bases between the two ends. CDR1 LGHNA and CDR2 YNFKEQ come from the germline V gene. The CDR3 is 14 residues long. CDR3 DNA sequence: TGTGCCAGCAGCCAAGATTGGCGGAACTATGGCTACACCTTC. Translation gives CASSQDWRNYGYTF.

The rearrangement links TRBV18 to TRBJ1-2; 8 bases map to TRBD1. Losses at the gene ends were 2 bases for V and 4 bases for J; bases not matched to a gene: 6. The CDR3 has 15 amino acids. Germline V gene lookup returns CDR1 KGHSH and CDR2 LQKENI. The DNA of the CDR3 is TGTGCCAGCTCACCAGAAGGACAGGGACGCTATGGCTACACCTTC. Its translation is CASSPEGQGRYGYTF. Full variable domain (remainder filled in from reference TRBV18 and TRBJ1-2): NAGVMQNPRHLVRRRGQEARLRCSPMKGHSHVYWYRQLPEEGLKFMVYLQKENIIDESGMPKERFSAEFPKEGPSILRIQQVVRGDSAAYFCASSPEGQGRYGYTFGSGTRLTVV.

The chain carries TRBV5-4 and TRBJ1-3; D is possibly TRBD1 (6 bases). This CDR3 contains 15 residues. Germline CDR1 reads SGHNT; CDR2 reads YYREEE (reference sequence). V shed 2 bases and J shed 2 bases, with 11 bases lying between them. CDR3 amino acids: CASSFLGTPGNTIYF. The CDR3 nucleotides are TGTGCCAGCAGCTTCCTTGGGACACCTGGAAACACCATATATTTT.

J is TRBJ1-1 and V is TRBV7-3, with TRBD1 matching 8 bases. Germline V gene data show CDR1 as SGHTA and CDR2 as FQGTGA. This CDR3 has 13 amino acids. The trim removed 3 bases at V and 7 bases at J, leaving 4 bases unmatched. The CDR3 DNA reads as TGTGCCAGCAGCTTTGTAGGACAGGGTGAAGCTTTCTTT. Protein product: CASSFVGQGEAFF.

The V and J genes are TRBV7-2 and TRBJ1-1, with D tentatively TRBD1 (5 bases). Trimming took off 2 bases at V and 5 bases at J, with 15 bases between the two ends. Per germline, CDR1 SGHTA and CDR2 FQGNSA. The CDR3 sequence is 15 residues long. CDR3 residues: CASSLSGGVGTEAFF. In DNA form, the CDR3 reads TGTGCCAGCAGCTTATCGGGGGGTGTCGGGACTGAAGCTTTCTTT.

The CDR3, as DNA: TGTGCCAGCAGTTACAGGGAGAGCTCCTATAATTCACCCCTCCACTTT. It yields the protein CASSYRESSYNSPLHF. V usage is TRBV6-5 and J usage is TRBJ1-6; D is ambiguous. From germline, CDR1 is MNHEY and CDR2 SVGAGI. This CDR3 has 16 residues. V was pared by 2 bases and J by 0 bases, with 8 bases between.

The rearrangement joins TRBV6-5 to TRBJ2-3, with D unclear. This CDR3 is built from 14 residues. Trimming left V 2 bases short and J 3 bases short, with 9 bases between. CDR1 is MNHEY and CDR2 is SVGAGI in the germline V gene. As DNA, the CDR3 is TGTGCCAGCAGTTACGTTTGGGCAACAGATACGCAGTATTTT. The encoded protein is CASSYVWATDTQYF.

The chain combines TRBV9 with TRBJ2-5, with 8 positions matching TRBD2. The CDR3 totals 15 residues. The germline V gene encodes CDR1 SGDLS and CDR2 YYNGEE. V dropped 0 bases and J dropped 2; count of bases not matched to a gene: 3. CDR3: CASSVGASGQETQYF. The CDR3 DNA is TGTGCCAGCAGCGTAGGGGCTAGCGGGCAAGAGACCCAGTACTTC.

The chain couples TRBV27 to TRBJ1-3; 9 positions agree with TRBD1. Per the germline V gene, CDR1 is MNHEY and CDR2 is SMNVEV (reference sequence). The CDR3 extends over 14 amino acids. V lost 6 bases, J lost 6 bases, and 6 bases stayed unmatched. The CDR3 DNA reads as TGTGCCAGCAGACGGACAGGGGATGAAAACACCATATATTTT. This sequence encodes CASRRTGDENTIYF.

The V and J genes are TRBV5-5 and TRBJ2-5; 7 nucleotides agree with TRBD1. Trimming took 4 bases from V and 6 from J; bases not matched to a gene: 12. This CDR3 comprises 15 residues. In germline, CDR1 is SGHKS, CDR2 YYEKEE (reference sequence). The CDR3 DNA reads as TGTGCCAGCAGCGCGGTAGGGGGCGCGGGTAAGACCCAGTACTTC. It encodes CASSAVGGAGKTQYF.

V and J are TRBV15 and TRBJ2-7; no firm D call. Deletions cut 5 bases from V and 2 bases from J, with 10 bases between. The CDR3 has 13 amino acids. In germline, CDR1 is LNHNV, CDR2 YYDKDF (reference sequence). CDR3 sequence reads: CATSSGNTYEQYF. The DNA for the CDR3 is TGTGCCACCAGCTCAGGAAATACCTACGAGCAGTACTTC.

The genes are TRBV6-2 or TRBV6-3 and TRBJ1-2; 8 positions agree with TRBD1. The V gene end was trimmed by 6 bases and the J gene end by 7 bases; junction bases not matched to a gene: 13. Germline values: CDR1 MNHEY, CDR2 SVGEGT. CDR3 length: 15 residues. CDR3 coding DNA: TGTGCCAGCAGCAGAGACAGGGGCGCTATTGGTGGCTACACCTTC. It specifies CASSRDRGAIGGYTF.

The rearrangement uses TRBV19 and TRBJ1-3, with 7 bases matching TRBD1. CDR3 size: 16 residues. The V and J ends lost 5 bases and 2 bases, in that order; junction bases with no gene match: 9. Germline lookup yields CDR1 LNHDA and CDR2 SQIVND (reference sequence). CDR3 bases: TGTGCCAGTAGTGCGACAGGGCAAGGCACTGGAAACACCATATATTTT. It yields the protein CASSATGQGTGNTIYF.

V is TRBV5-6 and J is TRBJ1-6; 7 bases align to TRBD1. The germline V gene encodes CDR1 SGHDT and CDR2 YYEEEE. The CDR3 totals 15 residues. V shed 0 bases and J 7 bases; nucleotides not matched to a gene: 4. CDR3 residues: CASSLGQGLNSPLHF. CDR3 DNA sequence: TGTGCCAGCAGCTTGGGACAGGGCTTAAATTCACCCCTCCACTTT.

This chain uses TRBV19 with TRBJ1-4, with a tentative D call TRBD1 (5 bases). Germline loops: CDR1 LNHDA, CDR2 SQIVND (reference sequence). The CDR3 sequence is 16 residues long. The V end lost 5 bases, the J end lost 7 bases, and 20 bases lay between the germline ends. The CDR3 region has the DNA TGTGCCAGTAGTTCCCGCGAGTTGGACATAGGTGAAAAACTGTTTTTT. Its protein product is CASSSRELDIGEKLFF.

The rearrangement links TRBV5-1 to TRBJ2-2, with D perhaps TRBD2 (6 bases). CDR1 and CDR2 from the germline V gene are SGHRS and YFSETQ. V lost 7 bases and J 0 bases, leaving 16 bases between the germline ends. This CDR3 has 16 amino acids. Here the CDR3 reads CASGSSGVTNTGELFF. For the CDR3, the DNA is TGCGCCAGCGGTTCTTCGGGGGTCACGAACACCGGGGAGCTGTTTTTT.

The CDR3 DNA is TGTGCCAGGGACCGGGACAGGGGTCTCGGGGTAAACACTGAAGCTTTCTTT. Translation gives CARDRDRGLGVNTEAFF. This chain links TRBV2 with TRBJ1-1; 10 bases fit TRBD1. The CDR3 covers 17 residues. The germline V gene has CDR1 SNHLY and CDR2 FYNNEI. With 9 bases clipped from V and 2 bases from J, the junction kept 15 bases outside the gene matches.